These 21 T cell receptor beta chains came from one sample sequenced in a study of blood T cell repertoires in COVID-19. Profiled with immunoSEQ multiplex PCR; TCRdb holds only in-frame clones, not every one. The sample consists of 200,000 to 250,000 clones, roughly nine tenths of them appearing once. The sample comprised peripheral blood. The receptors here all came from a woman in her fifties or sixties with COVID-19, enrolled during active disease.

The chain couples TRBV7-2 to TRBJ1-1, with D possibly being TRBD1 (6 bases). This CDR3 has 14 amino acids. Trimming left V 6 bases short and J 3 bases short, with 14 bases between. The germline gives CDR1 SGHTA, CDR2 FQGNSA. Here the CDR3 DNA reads TGTGCCAGCAGGTTACAGGGCATGGACACTGAAGCTTTCTTT. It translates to CASRLQGMDTEAFF.

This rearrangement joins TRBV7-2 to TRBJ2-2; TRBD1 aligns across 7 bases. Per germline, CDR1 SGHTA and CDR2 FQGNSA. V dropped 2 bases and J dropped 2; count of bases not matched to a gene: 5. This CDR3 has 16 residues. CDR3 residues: CASSLRGPPNTGELFF. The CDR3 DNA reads TGTGCCAGCAGCTTAAGGGGGCCACCAAACACCGGGGAGCTGTTTTTT.

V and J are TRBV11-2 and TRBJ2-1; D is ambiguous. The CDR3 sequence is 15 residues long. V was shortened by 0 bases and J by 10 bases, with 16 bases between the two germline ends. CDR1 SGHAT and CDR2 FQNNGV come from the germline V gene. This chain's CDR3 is CASSLDLSAALEQFF. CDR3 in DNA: TGTGCCAGCAGCTTAGATTTAAGCGCCGCGCTAGAGCAGTTCTTC.

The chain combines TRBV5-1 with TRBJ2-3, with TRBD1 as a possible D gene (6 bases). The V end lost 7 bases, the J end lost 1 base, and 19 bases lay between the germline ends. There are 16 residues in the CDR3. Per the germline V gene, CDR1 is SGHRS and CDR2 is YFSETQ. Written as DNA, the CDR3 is TGCGCCAGCGGATACTCATCAGGGGTCGGCACAGATACGCAGTATTTT. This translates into CASGYSSGVGTDTQYF.

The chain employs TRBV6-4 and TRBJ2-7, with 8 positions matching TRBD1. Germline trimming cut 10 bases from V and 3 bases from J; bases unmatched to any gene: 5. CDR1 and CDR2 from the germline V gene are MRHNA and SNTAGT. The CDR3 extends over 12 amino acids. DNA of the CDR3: TGTGCCACCAGGGGGCCCCACTACGAGCAGTACTTC. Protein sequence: CATRGPHYEQYF.

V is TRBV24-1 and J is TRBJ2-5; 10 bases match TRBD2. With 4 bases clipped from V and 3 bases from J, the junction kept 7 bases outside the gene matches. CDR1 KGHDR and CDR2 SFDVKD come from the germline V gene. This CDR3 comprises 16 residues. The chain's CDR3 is CATSDRRTSGKETQYF. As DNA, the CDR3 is TGTGCCACCAGTGACCGGCGGACTAGCGGAAAAGAGACCCAGTACTTC.

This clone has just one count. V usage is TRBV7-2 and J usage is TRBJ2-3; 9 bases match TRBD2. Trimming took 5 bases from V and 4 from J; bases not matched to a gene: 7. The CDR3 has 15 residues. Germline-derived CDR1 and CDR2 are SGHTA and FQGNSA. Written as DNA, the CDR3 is TGTGCCAGCAGCGCGCGGGGGGGCCCGGCAGATACGCAGTATTTT. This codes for CASSARGGPADTQYF.

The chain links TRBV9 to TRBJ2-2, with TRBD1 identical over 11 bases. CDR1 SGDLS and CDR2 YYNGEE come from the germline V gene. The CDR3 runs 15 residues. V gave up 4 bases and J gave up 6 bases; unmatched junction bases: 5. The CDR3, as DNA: TGTGCCAGCAGCCCTAGGACAGGGGGCTCCGGGGAGCTGTTTTTT. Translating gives CASSPRTGGSGELFF.

The CDR3 DNA reads TGTGCCAGCAGTGAATCCCGGAGCTACGACACAGATACGCAGTATTTT. The encoded protein is CASSESRSYDTDTQYF. The V and J genes are TRBV2 and TRBJ2-3, with D hard to call. CDR1 SNHLY and CDR2 FYNNEI come from the germline V gene. The V and J ends lost 2 bases and 2 bases respectively, with 14 bases between them. This CDR3 contains 16 residues.

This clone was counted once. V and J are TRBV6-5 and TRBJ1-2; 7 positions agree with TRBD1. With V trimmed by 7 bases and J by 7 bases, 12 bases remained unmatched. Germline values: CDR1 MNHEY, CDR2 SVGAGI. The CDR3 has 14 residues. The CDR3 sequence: CASTVDRFSGGYTF. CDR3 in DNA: TGTGCCAGCACTGTGGACAGGTTCAGCGGTGGCTACACCTTC.

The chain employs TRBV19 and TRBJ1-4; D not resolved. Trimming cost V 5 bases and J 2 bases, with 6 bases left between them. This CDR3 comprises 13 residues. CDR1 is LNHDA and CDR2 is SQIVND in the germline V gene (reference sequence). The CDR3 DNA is TGTGCCAGTAGTGTCCAGACTAATGAAAAACTGTTTTTT. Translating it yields CASSVQTNEKLFF.

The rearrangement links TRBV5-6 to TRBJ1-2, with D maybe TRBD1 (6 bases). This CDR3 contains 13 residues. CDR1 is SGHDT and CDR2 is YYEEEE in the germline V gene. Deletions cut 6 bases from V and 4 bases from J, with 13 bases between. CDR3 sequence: CASTKGVGYGYTF. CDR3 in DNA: TGTGCCAGCACCAAGGGGGTGGGCTATGGCTACACCTTC.

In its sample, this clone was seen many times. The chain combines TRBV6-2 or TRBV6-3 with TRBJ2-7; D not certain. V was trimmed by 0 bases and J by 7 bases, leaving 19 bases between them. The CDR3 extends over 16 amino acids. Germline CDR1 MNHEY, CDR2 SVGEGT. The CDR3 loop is CASSYSRRLNSGEQYF. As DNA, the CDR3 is TGTGCCAGCAGTTACTCGAGGCGGCTCAACTCCGGTGAGCAGTACTTC.

CDR3 in amino acids: CASSRSYAEKLFF. In DNA, the CDR3 is TGCGCCAGCAGCCGCTCCTACGCCGAAAAACTGTTTTTT. This sequence joins TRBV4-1 and TRBJ1-4, with D hard to call. The CDR3 has 13 amino acids. V was pared by 4 bases and J by 8 bases, with 11 bases between. Germline CDR1 MGHRA, CDR2 YSYEKL.

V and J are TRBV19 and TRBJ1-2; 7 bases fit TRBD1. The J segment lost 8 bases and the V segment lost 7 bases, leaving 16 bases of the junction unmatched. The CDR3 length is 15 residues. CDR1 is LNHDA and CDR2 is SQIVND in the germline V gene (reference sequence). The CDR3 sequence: CASKPTGMDSGGYTF. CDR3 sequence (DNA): TGTGCCAGTAAGCCGACAGGGATGGATTCGGGGGGCTACACCTTC.

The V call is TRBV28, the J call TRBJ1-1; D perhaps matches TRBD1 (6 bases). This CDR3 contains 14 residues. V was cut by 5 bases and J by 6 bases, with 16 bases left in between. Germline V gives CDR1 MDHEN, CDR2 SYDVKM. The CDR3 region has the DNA TGTGCCAGCAGTACGCCTCAGGGGAGCGCTGAAGCTTTCTTT. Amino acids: CASSTPQGSAEAFF.

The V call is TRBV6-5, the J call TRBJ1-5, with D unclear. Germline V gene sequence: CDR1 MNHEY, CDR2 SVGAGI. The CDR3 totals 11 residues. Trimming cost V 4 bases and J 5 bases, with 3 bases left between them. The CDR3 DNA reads TGTGCCAGCAGTTCGGATCAGCCCCAGCATTTT. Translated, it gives CASSSDQPQHF.

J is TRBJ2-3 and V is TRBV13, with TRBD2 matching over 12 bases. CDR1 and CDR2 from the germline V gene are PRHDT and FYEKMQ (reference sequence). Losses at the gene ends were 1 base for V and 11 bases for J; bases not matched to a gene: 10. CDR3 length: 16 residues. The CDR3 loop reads CASSLATGTSGSMQYF. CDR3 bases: TGTGCCAGCAGCTTAGCGACCGGGACTAGCGGGTCAATGCAGTATTTT.

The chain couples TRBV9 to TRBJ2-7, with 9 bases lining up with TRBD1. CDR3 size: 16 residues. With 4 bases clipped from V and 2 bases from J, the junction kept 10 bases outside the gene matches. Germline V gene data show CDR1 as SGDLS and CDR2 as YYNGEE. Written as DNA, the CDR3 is TGTGCCAGCAGCCTTTCCCACGGGACAGGGACCTACGAGCAGTACTTC. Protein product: CASSLSHGTGTYEQYF.

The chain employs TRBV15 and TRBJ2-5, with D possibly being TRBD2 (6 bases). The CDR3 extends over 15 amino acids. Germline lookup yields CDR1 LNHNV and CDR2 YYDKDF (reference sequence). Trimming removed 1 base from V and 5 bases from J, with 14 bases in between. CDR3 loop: CATSRGRGPVETQYF. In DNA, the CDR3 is TGTGCCACCAGCAGAGGGAGGGGCCCTGTGGAGACCCAGTACTTC.

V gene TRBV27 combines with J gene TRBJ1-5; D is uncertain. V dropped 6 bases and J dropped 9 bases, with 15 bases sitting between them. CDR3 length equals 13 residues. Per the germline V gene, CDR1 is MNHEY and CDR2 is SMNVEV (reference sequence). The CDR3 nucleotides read TGTGCCAGCAGCTCGACTCTCCGGGGGCCCCAGCATTTT. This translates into CASSSTLRGPQHF.